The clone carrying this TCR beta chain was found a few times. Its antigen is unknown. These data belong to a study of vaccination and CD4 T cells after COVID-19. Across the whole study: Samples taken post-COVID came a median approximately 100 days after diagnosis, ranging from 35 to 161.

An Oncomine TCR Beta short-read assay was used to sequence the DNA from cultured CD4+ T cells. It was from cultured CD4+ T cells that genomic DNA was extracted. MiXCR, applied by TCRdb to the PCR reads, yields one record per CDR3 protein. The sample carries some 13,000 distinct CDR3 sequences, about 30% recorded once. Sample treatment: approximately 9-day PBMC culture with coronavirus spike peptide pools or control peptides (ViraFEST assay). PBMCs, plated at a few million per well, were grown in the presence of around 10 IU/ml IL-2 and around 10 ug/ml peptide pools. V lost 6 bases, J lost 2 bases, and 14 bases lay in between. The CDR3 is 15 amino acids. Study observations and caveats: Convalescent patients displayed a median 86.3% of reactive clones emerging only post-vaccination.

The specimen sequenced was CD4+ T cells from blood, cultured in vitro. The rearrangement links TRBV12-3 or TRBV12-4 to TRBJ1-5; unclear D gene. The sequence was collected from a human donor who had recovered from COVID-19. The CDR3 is CASSLRASGNQPQHF. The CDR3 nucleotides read TGTGCCAGCAGCCTAAGGGCCTCCGGCAATCAGCCCCAGCATTTT.